These 23 T cell receptor beta chains originate from one sample sequenced in a study of blood T cell repertoires in COVID-19. Assay used: immunoSEQ multiplex PCR; TCRdb lists only in-frame clones, some missing. The data show 190,000 or so clones, about 87% seen once. Source material: PBMCs or T cells enriched from blood (not recorded which). The receptor set was obtained from a man under 40 who had recovered from COVID-19.

V gene TRBV25-1 combines with J gene TRBJ2-5, with a weak D call TRBD1 (6 bases). The CDR3 sequence is 16 residues long. Germline V gene sequence: CDR1 MGHDK, CDR2 SYGVNS. Trimming shortened V by 3 bases and J by 1 base, and 15 bases separated the two germline ends. The CDR3 DNA reads as TGTGCCAGCAGTGAGTGGGAACAGGGTACCCAAGAGACCCAGTACTTC. Its translation: CASSEWEQGTQETQYF.

This chain uses TRBV5-1 with TRBJ2-5, with 9 bases matching TRBD1. V was clipped by 4 bases and J by 5 bases; unmatched bases: 3. The germline gives CDR1 SGHRS, CDR2 YFSETQ. This CDR3 spans 13 amino acids. The CDR3, as DNA: TGCGCCAGCAGCGGGACAGGGTTGGAGACCCAGTACTTC. It codes for CASSGTGLETQYF. Full variable domain (outside the CDR3, taken from reference TRBV5-1 and TRBJ2-5): KAGVTQTPRYLIKTRGQQVTLSCSPISGHRSVSWYQQTPGQGLQFLFEYFSETQRNKGNFPGRFSGRQFSNSRSEMNVSTLELGDSALYLCASSGTGLETQYFGPGTRLLVL.

This chain's CDR3 is CASSSTSEQYF. The CDR3 DNA follows: TGTGCCAGCAGCTCAACTAGCGAGCAGTACTTC. The V and J genes are TRBV5-5 and TRBJ2-7; D might be TRBD2 (5 bases). CDR1 and CDR2 from the germline V gene are SGHKS and YYEKEE (reference sequence). This CDR3 is built from 11 residues. The V end lost 3 bases, the J end lost 6 bases, and 7 bases lay between the germline ends.

J is TRBJ1-4 and V is TRBV11-2; TRBD1 agrees at 7 bases. Trimming cost V 5 bases and J 2 bases; bases outside gene matches: 8. CDR1 and CDR2 (germline): SGHAT, FQNNGV. The length of the CDR3 is 16 residues. The CDR3 sequence is CASSSLRGRTNEKLFF. The CDR3 bases are TGTGCCAGCAGCAGCCTCAGGGGGAGGACTAATGAAAAACTGTTTTTT.

The rearrangement uses TRBV27 and TRBJ2-1; D gene uncertain. There are 13 residues in the CDR3. Germline V gene lookup returns CDR1 MNHEY and CDR2 SMNVEV (reference sequence). V was shortened by 7 bases and J by 2 bases, with 9 bases between the two germline ends. Written as DNA, the CDR3 is TGTGCCAGCACAGGTAAACCCTACAATGAGCAGTTCTTC. Its protein product is CASTGKPYNEQFF.

The chain couples TRBV6-5 to TRBJ2-2, with D perhaps TRBD2 (5 bases). CDR3 size: 16 residues. Trimming took 4 bases from V and 1 from J, leaving 13 bases between them. Germline V CDR1 and CDR2: MNHEY, SVGAGI. CDR3 in DNA: TGTGCCAGCAGTTCCCCGGAGCGGAGGAACACCGGGGAGCTGTTTTTT. Translation gives CASSSPERRNTGELFF.

This clone is a singleton in its sample. The gene calls are TRBV6-4 and TRBJ1-2; the match to TRBD1 covers 11 bases. The V gene end was trimmed by 6 bases and the J gene end by 6 bases; junction bases not matched to a gene: 3. This CDR3 has 13 amino acids. Germline CDR1 MRHNA, CDR2 SNTAGT. CDR3 sequence reads: CASRGDRGNGYTF. DNA of the CDR3: TGTGCCAGCAGGGGGGACAGGGGGAATGGCTACACCTTC.

This clone was recorded only once. The chain employs TRBV5-6 and TRBJ2-7; 7 bases line up with TRBD2. The ends lost 0 bases at V and 4 bases at J; junction bases unmatched: 10. The CDR3 consists of 16 residues. In germline, CDR1 is SGHDT, CDR2 YYEEEE. CDR3 DNA sequence: TGTGCCAGCAGCTTGGCCGGTCGGGGGGACGAATACGAGCAGTACTTC. Translation: CASSLAGRGDEYEQYF.

The V call is TRBV10-1, the J call TRBJ2-2; possible D gene TRBD2, 5 bases. The CDR3 extends over 14 amino acids. V was trimmed by 0 bases and J by 6 bases, leaving 8 bases between them. Germline loops: CDR1 WNHNN, CDR2 SYGVQD (reference sequence). CDR3 region: CASSESRAPGELFF. Here the CDR3 DNA reads TGCGCCAGCAGTGAGTCGAGGGCCCCCGGGGAGCTGTTTTTT.

The rearrangement uses TRBV6-5 and TRBJ1-4; the match to TRBD1 covers 7 bases. CDR1 and CDR2 from the germline V gene are MNHEY and SVGAGI. V dropped 5 bases and J dropped 4; count of bases not matched to a gene: 4. This CDR3 comprises 14 residues. The CDR3 here is CASSTGAFNEKLFF. For the CDR3, the DNA is TGTGCCAGCAGTACAGGGGCCTTTAATGAAAAACTGTTTTTT.

The CDR3 coding sequence is TGTGCCAGCAGCTCCCTAGGGGGGGCGGGAGATACGCAGTATTTT. Translation gives CASSSLGGAGDTQYF. This chain connects TRBV9 to TRBJ2-3, with a tentative D call TRBD2 (7 bases). Germline V gives CDR1 SGDLS, CDR2 YYNGEE. The germline V and J ends were trimmed by 4 bases and 5 bases, with 17 bases remaining between them. The CDR3 sequence is 15 residues long.

The CDR3 DNA is TGTGCCAGTAGGATACTACAGGGTTCTTCACCCCTCCACTTT. Protein product: CASRILQGSSPLHF. V is TRBV19 and J is TRBJ1-6; D is perhaps TRBD1 (6 bases). The V end was cut by 6 bases, the J end by 9 bases, with 15 bases between. Per the germline V gene, CDR1 is LNHDA and CDR2 is SQIVND (reference sequence). CDR3 length: 14 amino acids.

The chain employs TRBV2 and TRBJ2-2, with 8 bases lining up with TRBD2. The CDR3 covers 14 residues. The V segment lost 7 bases and the J segment 3 bases; nucleotides outside the gene matches: 4. The germline CDR1 and CDR2 sequences are SNHLY and FYNNEI. Here the CDR3 DNA reads TGTGCCAGCACGCGGGAGGCCGACACCGGGGAGCTGTTTTTT. This gives the protein CASTREADTGELFF.

Only a few counts were recorded for this clone. This chain uses TRBV24-1 with TRBJ1-1; D gene unclear. The CDR3 extends over 13 amino acids. Trimming took 3 bases from V and 5 from J, leaving 9 bases between them. The V gene's germline CDR1 is KGHDR and CDR2 SFDVKD. DNA for the CDR3: TGTGCCACCAGTGATGGTCGGGTTACTGAAGCTTTCTTT. Its protein product is CATSDGRVTEAFF.

V is TRBV28 and J is TRBJ1-5; no clear D gene. The germline CDR1 and CDR2 sequences are MDHEN and SYDVKM. V was trimmed by 6 bases and J by 3 bases, leaving 21 bases between them. This CDR3 region has 17 residues. CDR3 sequence (DNA): TGTGCCAGCAGGCGCGTGGGAGTTCTAGCGACCAATCAGCCCCAGCATTTT. It is translated as CASRRVGVLATNQPQHF.

The chain combines TRBV5-1 with TRBJ2-1, with D uncertain. V lost 0 bases and J lost 2, with 9 bases in between. The CDR3 contains 15 residues. Germline V gives CDR1 SGHRS, CDR2 YFSETQ. CDR3 coding DNA: TGCGCCAGCAGCTTGGTAGTGGTACCCTACAATGAGCAGTTCTTC. It encodes CASSLVVVPYNEQFF. The whole variable domain, filled in from reference TRBV5-1 and TRBJ2-1, reads KAGVTQTPRYLIKTRGQQVTLSCSPISGHRSVSWYQQTPGQGLQFLFEYFSETQRNKGNFPGRFSGRQFSNSRSEMNVSTLELGDSALYLCASSLVVVPYNEQFFGPGTRLTVL.

The chain carries TRBV24-1 and TRBJ1-5, with a possible D match to TRBD1 (5 bases). The CDR3 runs 14 residues. The V end lost 1 base, the J end lost 2 bases, and 5 bases lay between the germline ends. Germline CDR1 reads KGHDR; CDR2 reads SFDVKD. CDR3 coding DNA: TGTGCCACCAGTGATTTAGGGGGCAATCAGCCCCAGCATTTT. This translates into CATSDLGGNQPQHF.

This clone is a singleton in its sample. J is TRBJ1-2 and V is TRBV13; D gene unclear. CDR1 and CDR2 (germline): PRHDT, FYEKMQ (reference sequence). CDR3 length: 12 amino acids. V was shortened by 6 bases and J by 7 bases, with 12 bases between the two germline ends. The CDR3 coding sequence is TGTGCCAGCAGTCGGACTATGGGTGGCTACACCTTC. Encoded protein: CASSRTMGGYTF.

This clone was observed once. The chain joins TRBV2 to TRBJ2-1; tentatively, D is TRBD1 (5 bases). The CDR3 totals 13 residues. Looked up from germline, CDR1 is SNHLY and CDR2 is FYNNEI. Trimming took off 8 bases at V and 4 bases at J, with 12 bases between the two ends. CDR3 loop: CASAQDAYNEQFF. CDR3 DNA: TGTGCCAGCGCACAGGACGCTTACAATGAGCAGTTCTTC.

The chain is built from TRBV24-1 and TRBJ2-5; 10 nucleotides align to TRBD2. Germline V gene lookup returns CDR1 KGHDR and CDR2 SFDVKD. The CDR3 is made up of 16 amino acids. V gave up 2 bases and J gave up 5 bases; unmatched junction bases: 7. The CDR3 coding sequence is TGTGCCACCAGTGATTCGAGCCTAGCGGGAGTTGAGACCCAGTACTTC. Translating it yields CATSDSSLAGVETQYF.

This chain joins TRBV2 and TRBJ1-2; TRBD1 might be the D (6 bases). Looked up from germline, CDR1 is SNHLY and CDR2 is FYNNEI. The CDR3 contains 17 residues. Trimming took off 6 bases at V and 8 bases at J, with 28 bases between the two ends. CDR3 amino acids: CASSEYGPQGGADGYTF. The CDR3 DNA follows: TGTGCCAGCAGCGAATATGGGCCACAGGGTGGAGCGGACGGCTACACCTTC.

The chain uses TRBV2 and TRBJ2-7, with D perhaps matching TRBD2 (5 bases). V lost 6 bases and J lost 2, with 14 bases in between. The CDR3 spans 14 residues. The germline gives CDR1 SNHLY, CDR2 FYNNEI. For the CDR3, the DNA is TGTGCCAGCAGGCCAACTAGTTCCCCCTACGAGCAGTACTTC. This sequence encodes CASRPTSSPYEQYF.

The gene calls are TRBV18 and TRBJ1-3; D call uncertain. Germline CDR1 reads KGHSH; CDR2 reads LQKENI. CDR3 length equals 16 residues. V dropped 2 bases and J dropped 2 bases, with 13 bases sitting between them. CDR3 nucleotide sequence: TGTGCCAGCTCACCATCCGTAGCGCATACTGGAAACACCATATATTTT. This sequence encodes CASSPSVAHTGNTIYF.